This TCR beta chain came from a study of OX40 agonist ivuxolimab in advanced cancers. Study background: Enrolled patients in dose escalation had cancers that were hepatocellular carcinoma, melanoma, renal cell or head and neck cancer. Broader study findings: More expanded clones were seen, on average, in CD8+ T cells than in CD4+.

For this clone: The target antigen is unknown.

TCRdb's table, derived via immunoSEQ multiplex PCR, lists solely in-frame clones and lacks some. The table lists around 15,000 clones, 80% of them singletons. From germline, CDR1 is SNHLY and CDR2 FYNNEI. The germline V and J ends were trimmed by 3 bases and 8 bases, with 10 bases remaining between them. This CDR3 contains 12 residues. This sample comprised CD4+ or CD8+ T cells sorted from blood, obtained in a trial of the OX40 agonist ivuxolimab. This clonotype originated in an adult with an advanced solid tumor such as melanoma, head and neck, liver or kidney cancer. The chain carries TRBV2 and TRBJ1-2; D may be TRBD1 (5 bases). The CDR3 here is CASSDRGSGYTF. CDR3 in DNA: TGTGCCAGCAGTGATCGGGGGTCGGGCTACACCTTC.